The 22 T cell receptor beta chains listed next were all sequenced from one sample in a study of T-cell reconstitution after alpha-beta-depleted transplantation in children. Preparation of the TCRbeta library involved a method that used unique molecular identifiers. A single record per CDR3 protein comes from TCRdb applying MiXCR to the PCR reads. The sample records 200,000 to 250,000 distinct CDR3 sequences, roughly a tenth being singletons. The sequencing used PBMCs, collected before TCRalphabeta/CD19-depleted stem cell transplant. These receptors all come from a child under two years old with acute myeloid leukemia, due to receive a stem cell transplant.

This clonotype was recorded many times. The chain combines TRBV6-5 with TRBJ2-7; D is ambiguous. The CDR3 sequence is 14 residues long. V was pared by 0 bases and J by 4 bases, with 10 bases between. CDR1 and CDR2 from the germline V gene are MNHEY and SVGAGI. CDR3 sequence reads: CASSYSGKHYEQYF. CDR3 bases: TGTGCCAGCAGTTACTCGGGGAAACATTACGAGCAGTACTTC.

This clonotype was detected many times. V and J are TRBV20-1 and TRBJ2-1; TRBD2 matches at 13 bases. The trim removed 4 bases at V and 4 bases at J, leaving 1 base unmatched. This CDR3 is built from 14 residues. Germline values: CDR1 DFQATT, CDR2 SNEGSKA (reference sequence). CDR3 protein: CSAMTSGGYNEQFF. CDR3 sequence (DNA): TGCAGTGCTATGACTAGCGGGGGGTACAATGAGCAGTTCTTC.

A remark on this clonotype: A much more abundant neighbour one base away suggests this may be a read error. The chain has TRBV3-1 and TRBJ2-1, with D perhaps matching TRBD2 (6 bases). The V gene's germline CDR1 is LGHDT and CDR2 YNNKEL (reference sequence). The V end lost 3 bases, the J end lost 9 bases, and 9 bases lay between the germline ends. CDR3 length: 12 residues. CDR3 sequence: CASSQTSGEQFF. The CDR3 region has the DNA TGTGCCAGCAGCCAGACTAGTGGTGAGCAGTTCTTC.

The chain recombines TRBV4-1 with TRBJ2-5; TRBD2 matches at 9 bases. Germline V CDR1 and CDR2: MGHRA, YSYEKL. Trimming removed 2 bases from V and 5 bases from J; junction bases left unmatched: 9. The CDR3 consists of 16 residues. Here the CDR3 reads CASSQPASGTEETQYF. CDR3 nucleotide sequence: TGCGCCAGCAGCCAACCGGCTAGCGGGACGGAGGAGACCCAGTACTTC.

This sequence joins TRBV18 and TRBJ1-5, with 9 nucleotides matching TRBD1. Germline trimming cut 4 bases from V and 3 bases from J; bases unmatched to any gene: 7. This CDR3 spans 16 amino acids. From germline, CDR1 is KGHSH and CDR2 LQKENI. As DNA, the CDR3 is TGTGCCAGCTCACTTCGGGACAGGGCATACAATCAGCCCCAGCATTTT. Translation: CASSLRDRAYNQPQHF.

This clonotype was counted many times. The chain recombines TRBV20-1 with TRBJ2-7; no clear D. CDR3 size: 11 residues. Trimming removed 6 bases from V and 2 bases from J, with 8 bases in between. Germline loops: CDR1 DFQATT, CDR2 SNEGSKA (reference sequence). CDR3 in amino acids: CSAADPYEQYF. For the CDR3, the DNA is TGCAGTGCCGCCGATCCCTACGAGCAGTACTTC.

Comments on this clonotype: At one end the junction does not follow the germline gene, possibly because of a read error. The V call is TRBV7-2, the J call TRBJ2-7; tentatively, D is TRBD2 (6 bases). Germline loops: CDR1 SGHTA, CDR2 FQGNSA. CDR3 length equals 15 residues. CDR3 nucleotide sequence: TGTCCCAGCAGCTTAGTGACGGGAGAGACCTACGAGCAGTACTTC. Translated, it gives CPSSLVTGETYEQYF.

This clonotype was counted ten times or more. The rearrangement uses TRBV12-3 or TRBV12-4 and TRBJ1-2; perhaps TRBD1 as D (5 bases). CDR3 size: 13 residues. The V gene lost 3 bases and the J gene lost 6 bases, with 11 bases spanning the gap. The CDR3 loop is CASSLIGGHGYTF. CDR3 in DNA: TGTGCCAGCAGTTTGATTGGGGGACATGGCTACACCTTC.

This clonotype was detected ten times or more. Germline and junction disagree at one end, which may indicate a read error. The genes are TRBV7-2 and TRBJ2-7; the match to TRBD1 covers 7 bases. Germline-derived CDR1 and CDR2 are SGHTA and FQGNSA. The CDR3 spans 14 residues. CDR3 protein: CASSLWDSSSEQYF. CDR3 DNA sequence: TGTGCCAGCAGCCTATGGGACAGCTCCTCCGAGCAGTACTTC.

This clonotype was recorded at least ten times. The chain employs TRBV6-6 and TRBJ1-2; a possible D gene is TRBD1 (6 bases). Germline V gene sequence: CDR1 MNHNY, CDR2 SVGAGI (reference sequence). V was pared by 6 bases and J by 5 bases, with 7 bases between. The CDR3 runs to 11 residues. CDR3 protein: CASSQGYGYTF. Written as DNA, the CDR3 is TGTGCCAGCAGCCAGGGGTATGGCTACACCTTC.

This clonotype was recorded many times. This chain links TRBV20-1 with TRBJ2-1; 12 nucleotides line up with TRBD2. The V gene end was trimmed by 4 bases and the J gene end by 4 bases; junction bases not matched to a gene: 5. The CDR3 has 15 residues. Germline assignment: CDR1 DFQATT and CDR2 SNEGSKA (reference sequence). The CDR3 protein is CSATLAGGWYNEQFF. The CDR3 DNA sequence: TGCAGTGCTACCCTAGCGGGAGGGTGGTACAATGAGCAGTTCTTC.

In this sample, this clonotype turned up many times. The chain couples TRBV5-1 to TRBJ1-1; D is perhaps TRBD1 (6 bases). The CDR3 totals 15 residues. In germline, CDR1 is SGHRS, CDR2 YFSETQ. The V gene lost 0 bases and the J gene lost 1 base, with 10 bases spanning the gap. This CDR3 is CASSLEAGANTEAFF. CDR3 sequence (DNA): TGCGCCAGCAGCTTGGAGGCAGGGGCGAACACTGAAGCTTTCTTT. The variable domain in full, with the rest retrieved from reference TRBV5-1 and TRBJ1-1, is KAGVTQTPRYLIKTRGQQVTLSCSPISGHRSVSWYQQTPGQGLQFLFEYFSETQRNKGNFPGRFSGRQFSNSRSEMNVSTLELGDSALYLCASSLEAGANTEAFFGQGTRLTVV.

As regards this clonotype: This may arise from a read error, as a much more abundant clone is one base away. The chain carries TRBV24-1 and TRBJ2-1; D gene ambiguous. CDR3 length: 16 amino acids. Germline values: CDR1 KGHDR, CDR2 SFDVKD. The CDR3 protein is CATCDSSKLSYNEQFF. CDR3 bases: TGTGCCACCTGTGATTCCTCAAAACTCTCCTACAATGAGCAGTTCTTC.

This clonotype was recorded at least ten times. The rearrangement joins TRBV15 to TRBJ1-1; D not resolved. Trimming shortened V by 1 base and J by 5 bases, and 14 bases separated the two germline ends. Germline-derived CDR1 and CDR2 are LNHNV and YYDKDF (reference sequence). The CDR3 consists of 15 residues. In DNA, the CDR3 is TGTGCCACCAGCAGAGCGGAACGGGTTGGGACTGAAGCTTTCTTT. This codes for CATSRAERVGTEAFF.

This clonotype was recorded a few times. The chain employs TRBV10-1 and TRBJ2-2; D remains ambiguous. The germline gives CDR1 WNHNN, CDR2 SYGVQD (reference sequence). This CDR3 is 16 amino acids long. Trimming took off 4 bases at V and 0 bases at J, with 12 bases between the two ends. The CDR3 reads CASSGVRSANTGELFF. As DNA, the CDR3 is TGCGCCAGCAGTGGAGTAAGAAGCGCGAACACCGGGGAGCTGTTTTTT.

This clonotype was recorded many times. The rearrangement joins TRBV5-5 to TRBJ2-3, with TRBD1 matching over 8 bases. This CDR3 has 14 amino acids. Germline CDR1 is SGHKS and CDR2 is YYEKEE (reference sequence). The V and J ends lost 4 bases and 6 bases, in that order; junction bases with no gene match: 7. CDR3 protein: CASSLDRGQDTQYF. CDR3 bases: TGTGCCAGCAGCCTCGACAGGGGCCAGGATACGCAGTATTTT.

Many counts were recorded for this clonotype. The chain employs TRBV15 and TRBJ2-1; 14 nucleotides match TRBD2. V lost 6 bases and J lost 10; bases outside the gene matches: 14. Germline V gives CDR1 LNHNV, CDR2 YYDKDF (reference sequence). The CDR3 runs 17 residues. DNA of the CDR3: TGTGCCACCAGATCCGGACTAGCGGGAGGCCCAGTTCGAGAGCAGTTCTTC. Residues: CATRSGLAGGPVREQFF.

This rearrangement joins TRBV28 to TRBJ2-7, with D possibly TRBD2 on 6 matching bases. This CDR3 is 16 amino acids long. CDR1 is MDHEN, CDR2 SYDVKM, per germline. V lost 6 bases, J lost 2 bases, and 20 bases lay in between. Written as DNA, the CDR3 is TGTGCCAGCAGACCACCCCGGGACTTACTACCCTACGAGCAGTACTTC. Encoded protein: CASRPPRDLLPYEQYF.

The table lists this clonotype with many counts. The genes are TRBV29-1 and TRBJ2-1, with 8 bases aligning to TRBD1. The V and J ends lost 8 bases and 8 bases, in that order; junction bases with no gene match: 8. The CDR3 runs 12 residues. Germline values: CDR1 SQVTM, CDR2 ANQGSEA. CDR3 nucleotides: TGCAGCTTACAGGGGGACAAGGATGAGCAGTTCTTC. Translating it yields CSLQGDKDEQFF.

Ten or more counts support this clonotype. This sequence joins TRBV19 and TRBJ2-1; possible D gene TRBD2, 5 bases. With 2 bases removed from V and 3 bases from J, the gap between germline ends came to 11 bases. CDR3 length: 15 residues. The germline gives CDR1 LNHDA, CDR2 SQIVND (reference sequence). CDR3 protein: CASSISWEYYNEQFF. In DNA, the CDR3 is TGTGCCAGTAGTATATCGTGGGAGTACTACAATGAGCAGTTCTTC.

Ten or more counts support this clonotype. The rearrangement joins TRBV5-1 to TRBJ2-3, with 8 bases lining up with TRBD2. The CDR3 is 12 amino acids. Germline V gives CDR1 SGHRS, CDR2 YFSETQ. V was clipped by 4 bases and J by 12 bases; unmatched bases: 7. In DNA form, the CDR3 reads TGCGCCAGCAGCGAACTAGCGGATCTCCAGTATTTT. The encoded protein is CASSELADLQYF.

There are many counts of this clonotype. This chain joins TRBV15 and TRBJ2-7, with D uncertain. The CDR3 runs 12 residues. Germline lookup yields CDR1 LNHNV and CDR2 YYDKDF (reference sequence). V was clipped by 0 bases and J by 10 bases, with 10 bases between them. This CDR3 is CATSRDGYTQYF. CDR3 nucleotides: TGTGCCACCAGCAGAGATGGATATACTCAGTACTTC.